There are many counts of the clone carrying this T cell receptor (beta chain). Amplified regions were TCR beta CDR3 sequences from RNA transcripts. During a first-round RT-PCR of the TCR CDR3, the HTBI primer set was used. TCRdb reanalysed the multiplex PCR reads using MiXCR and keeps one entry per CDR3 protein. The sample lists roughly 150,000 distinct CDR3 sequences, over 8% occurring once. These data are taken from a study of T cells in Graves' hyperthyroidism and ophthalmopathy. Looking at the study overall: Blood from the periphery was taken at initial diagnosis, before any treatment.

Patients showing uncontrolled infection, other autoimmune disease, pregnancy or lactation were ineligible. The V end lost 6 bases, the J end lost 5 bases, and 14 bases lay between the germline ends. The CDR3 spans 13 residues. Material: blood. The clonotype originates from a woman aged 18-35 years with Graves' hyperthyroidism that later progressed to Graves' ophthalmopathy. V gene TRBV12-3 or TRBV12-4 combines with J gene TRBJ2-7, with unresolved D. This CDR3 is CASRPTSQDEQYF. In nucleotides, the CDR3 is TGTGCCAGCAGACCGACAAGTCAGGACGAGCAGTACTTC.